These 5 T cell receptor beta chains share one sample of origin, sequenced in a study of vaccination and CD4 T cells after COVID-19. At the Johns Hopkins FTIC core, DNA taken from cultured CD4+ T cells was sequenced by way of the Oncomine TCR Beta short-read assay. In TCRdb, the PCR reads were re-called with MiXCR into one record per CDR3 protein. The sample carries about 20,000 distinct CDR3 sequences, 26% recorded once. Noted treatment: approximately 11-day PBMC culture with coronavirus spike peptide pools or control peptides (ViraFEST assay). No antigen has been assigned to these receptors. The source material was cultured CD4+ T cells from blood. The receptor source for this set is a human donor with COVID-19.

This CDR3 is CASSLGQRESTDTQYF. The CDR3 nucleotides are TGTGCCAGCAGCTTAGGCCAGCGGGAGAGCACAGATACGCAGTATTTT. The J gene is TRBJ2-3, the V gene TRBV11-3, with TRBD2 identical over 8 bases. CDR3 length: 16 residues. With 1 base clipped from V and 0 bases from J, the junction kept 3 bases outside the gene matches. Germline V CDR1 and CDR2: SGHNT, YENEEA.

V gene TRBV5-5 combines with J gene TRBJ1-5; 7 bases are a match to TRBD1. In germline, CDR1 is SGHKS, CDR2 YYEKEE (reference sequence). With V trimmed by 0 bases and J by 0 bases, 3 bases remained unmatched. The CDR3 totals 16 residues. CDR3 region: CASSLGDSPSNQPQHF. Here the CDR3 DNA reads TGTGCCAGCAGCTTGGGGGACAGCCCTAGCAATCAGCCCCAGCATTTT. The full variable domain, its missing parts supplied by reference TRBV5-5 and TRBJ1-5, is DAGVTQSPTHLIKTRGQQVTLRCSPISGHKSVSWYQQVLGQGPQFIFQYYEKEERGRGNFPDRFSARQFPNYSSELNVNALLLGDSALYLCASSLGDSPSNQPQHFGDGTRLSIL.

The V and J genes are TRBV7-2 and TRBJ1-6; TRBD1 might be the D (6 bases). CDR1 and CDR2 from the germline V gene are SGHTA and FQGNSA. CDR3 length: 16 residues. V lost 5 bases to trimming and J lost 16 bases, with 27 bases between them. CDR3 region: CASSQDSSLTWTRLHF. DNA of the CDR3: TGTGCCAGCAGCCAGGACAGCTCACTGACTTGGACTAGGCTCCACTTT.

The chain couples TRBV19 to TRBJ2-5, with TRBD1 matching over 12 bases. From germline, CDR1 is LNHDA and CDR2 SQIVND (reference sequence). The J segment lost 5 bases and the V segment lost 2 bases, leaving 6 bases of the junction unmatched. The CDR3 covers 16 residues. The CDR3 reads CASSIIGTGGDETQYF. CDR3 nucleotides: TGTGCCAGTAGTATAATAGGGACAGGGGGCGATGAGACCCAGTACTTC.

This chain uses TRBV6-1 with TRBJ1-2, with a possible D match to TRBD1 (5 bases). Trimming removed 4 bases from V and 8 bases from J, with 11 bases in between. The CDR3 has 12 amino acids. Germline-derived CDR1 and CDR2 are MNHNS and SASEGT. The DNA for the CDR3 is TGTGCCAGCAGTGCCGGGACTGTCGGCTACACCTTC. This translates into CASSAGTVGYTF.